The 31 T cell receptor beta chains presented below share a single source sample, sequenced in a study of blood T cell repertoires in COVID-19. Clones were read by immunoSEQ multiplex PCR, and TCRdb kept only the in-frame ones, dropping some. This table holds about 400,000 clones, approximately 88% found once. The sample taken for sequencing was PBMCs or T cells enriched from blood (not recorded which). Every receptor here comes from a woman aged 40 to 55 with acute COVID-19.

The chain combines TRBV6-5 with TRBJ1-6; 8 bases line up with TRBD1. The germline CDR1 and CDR2 sequences are MNHEY and SVGAGI. V lost 6 bases, J lost 5 bases, and 6 bases stayed unmatched. The length of the CDR3 is 15 residues. As DNA, the CDR3 is TGTGCCAGCAGGGCAGGGGGCGCGGATAATTCACCCCTCCACTTT. The encoded protein is CASRAGGADNSPLHF.

This clone was counted only a few times. The chain combines TRBV5-5 with TRBJ1-1; D gene uncertain. The ends were cut back, 1 base at V and 3 bases at J, with 10 bases in the middle. CDR3 length: 14 amino acids. Germline V CDR1 and CDR2: SGHKS, YYEKEE (reference sequence). The CDR3, as DNA: TGTGCCAGCAGCTTGCTCGGGGAGGACACTGAAGCTTTCTTT. Translation: CASSLLGEDTEAFF.

J is TRBJ2-7 and V is TRBV5-1, with 7 bases that match TRBD1. Looked up from germline, CDR1 is SGHRS and CDR2 is YFSETQ. Trimming cost V 4 bases and J 1 base; bases outside gene matches: 8. The CDR3 runs to 15 residues. This chain's CDR3 is CASSVGGRSSYEQYF. The CDR3 DNA sequence: TGCGCCAGCAGCGTAGGGGGCAGGAGTTCCTACGAGCAGTACTTC.

Here the CDR3 DNA reads TGTGCCAGCAGCCGACCGGGACAGGGGTCGAATTTCTATGGCTACACCTTC. Its translation: CASSRPGQGSNFYGYTF. The V and J genes are TRBV5-4 and TRBJ1-2; 10 nucleotides line up with TRBD1. Looked up from germline, CDR1 is SGHNT and CDR2 is YYREEE (reference sequence). The CDR3 is made up of 17 amino acids. J was trimmed by 4 bases and V by 4 bases; bases with no gene match: 13. Filled out from reference TRBV5-4 and TRBJ1-2, the complete variable domain reads ETGVTQSPTHLIKTRGQQVTLRCSSQSGHNTVSWYQQALGQGPQFIFQYYREEENGRGNFPPRFSGLQFPNYSSELNVNALELDDSALYLCASSRPGQGSNFYGYTFGSGTRLTVV.

This clone was seen more than once but under ten times. The gene calls are TRBV5-1 and TRBJ2-7, with D maybe TRBD2 (6 bases). Trimming removed 4 bases from V and 0 bases from J, with 20 bases in between. The CDR3 is 17 amino acids. Looked up from germline, CDR1 is SGHRS and CDR2 is YFSETQ. The DNA of the CDR3 is TGCGCCAGCAGCGCCGCGGGGAGGAGCGGCCCCTCCTACGAGCAGTACTTC. Translating it yields CASSAAGRSGPSYEQYF.

This clone appeared a single time. The chain joins TRBV5-1 to TRBJ2-3; TRBD2 agrees at 7 bases. Germline values: CDR1 SGHRS, CDR2 YFSETQ. J gave up 5 bases and V 3 bases, and 6 bases lay outside the gene matches. The CDR3 runs to 14 residues. The CDR3 bases are TGCGCCAGCAGCTCAAGCGGGGCCGAAGATACGCAGTATTTT. Protein sequence: CASSSSGAEDTQYF.

The chain links TRBV9 to TRBJ2-1, with 7 bases matching TRBD2. The junction had 2 bases not matched to a gene; V was cut back by 0 bases and J by 8 bases. The CDR3 loop spans 13 amino acids. The V gene's germline CDR1 is SGDLS and CDR2 YYNGEE. The CDR3 reads CASSVGGGYEQFF. CDR3 nucleotide sequence: TGTGCCAGCAGCGTAGGCGGGGGATATGAGCAGTTCTTC.

This clone appeared a single time. V is TRBV7-9 and J is TRBJ1-2, with TRBD1 as a possible D gene (6 bases). V dropped 5 bases and J dropped 2 bases, with 15 bases sitting between them. The CDR3 loop spans 15 amino acids. Germline loops: CDR1 SEHNR, CDR2 FQNEAQ (reference sequence). This chain's CDR3 is CASSPWRQANYGYTF. For the CDR3, the DNA is TGTGCCAGCAGCCCTTGGCGACAGGCCAACTATGGCTACACCTTC.

The V gene is TRBV9, the J gene TRBJ1-2; 11 nucleotides match TRBD1. Germline CDR1 and CDR2: SGDLS and YYNGEE. Losses at the gene ends were 0 bases for V and 7 bases for J; bases not matched to a gene: 8. This CDR3 has 16 amino acids. CDR3 sequence: CASSVGGGQGVTGYTF. The CDR3 nucleotides are TGTGCCAGCAGCGTAGGAGGGGGACAGGGGGTGACTGGCTACACCTTC.

The CDR3 nucleotides are TGTGCCAGCAACGTCGACAGGGGGCTCCCGTATGGCTACACCTTC. This gives the protein CASNVDRGLPYGYTF. J is TRBJ1-2 and V is TRBV6-5, with 10 bases that match TRBD1. The length of the CDR3 is 15 residues. CDR1 and CDR2 (germline): MNHEY, SVGAGI. Trimming took 7 bases from V and 5 from J; bases not matched to a gene: 10.

The chain carries TRBV2 and TRBJ1-1; 10 bases line up with TRBD1. The CDR3 is made up of 14 amino acids. CDR1 SNHLY and CDR2 FYNNEI come from the germline V gene. V trimming: 6 bases; J trimming: 2 bases; junction bases outside the gene matches: 3. The CDR3 DNA reads TGTGCCAGCAGAGAGACAGGGGGCAACACTGAAGCTTTCTTT. The encoded protein is CASRETGGNTEAFF.

This chain connects TRBV5-1 to TRBJ1-1; 10 bases line up with TRBD1. This CDR3 has 15 residues. From germline, CDR1 is SGHRS and CDR2 YFSETQ. V shed 4 bases, J shed 6 bases, and the junction held 9 bases outside the gene matches. The CDR3 nucleotides are TGCGCCAGCAGCGCAGGGACAGGGGTTTTGCCTGAAGCTTTCTTT. Its translation is CASSAGTGVLPEAFF.

The chain recombines TRBV4-2 with TRBJ1-1, with D uncertain. V was cut by 1 base and J by 4 bases, with 13 bases left in between. The CDR3 has 15 residues. The germline V gene encodes CDR1 LGHNA and CDR2 YNFKEQ. CDR3 in DNA: TGTGCCAGCAGCCAAGGGAGTCGGGGAGGCACTGAAGCTTTCTTT. Translation: CASSQGSRGGTEAFF.

This clone was observed a handful of times. This rearrangement joins TRBV5-6 to TRBJ1-1; D is unclear. CDR3 length equals 14 residues. V lost 0 bases and J lost 3, with 9 bases in between. Germline loops: CDR1 SGHDT, CDR2 YYEEEE. The CDR3 nucleotides are TGTGCCAGCAGCTTGGCCGGGGTGTACACTGAAGCTTTCTTT. Its translation: CASSLAGVYTEAFF.

The chain links TRBV12-3 or TRBV12-4 to TRBJ2-7, with unresolved D. The CDR3 covers 13 residues. Trimming removed 3 bases from V and 7 bases from J, with 13 bases in between. CDR3: CASSFTRLLEQYF. The CDR3 nucleotides are TGTGCCAGCAGTTTCACCAGGCTCCTGGAGCAGTACTTC.

The genes are TRBV7-2 and TRBJ1-3; maybe TRBD1 (5 bases). V lost 5 bases, J lost 2 bases, and 13 bases lay in between. The CDR3 sequence is 15 residues long. The germline CDR1 and CDR2 sequences are SGHTA and FQGNSA. CDR3 protein: CASSAGTRAGNTIYF. The CDR3 DNA sequence: TGTGCCAGCAGCGCGGGAACCAGGGCTGGAAACACCATATATTTT.

The V call is TRBV19, the J call TRBJ1-4; D perhaps matches TRBD1 (6 bases). Germline loops: CDR1 LNHDA, CDR2 SQIVND (reference sequence). This CDR3 comprises 14 residues. V was shortened by 5 bases and J by 8 bases, with 15 bases between the two germline ends. CDR3 region: CASSVQGLVEKLFF. CDR3 in DNA: TGTGCCAGTAGTGTACAGGGACTAGTCGAAAAACTGTTTTTT.

About this clone itself: An end of the junction differs from the germline gene, which may be a read error. The chain links TRBV2 to TRBJ2-5; no clear D. The CDR3 is 11 residues long. Germline V gene sequence: CDR1 SNHLY, CDR2 FYNNEI. CDR3 sequence (DNA): TGTGCCAGCTATTCAGGCTACGTCTCGGACTTC. This sequence encodes CASYSGYVSDF.

The table lists this clone with a count of one. V usage is TRBV5-1 and J usage is TRBJ2-2; the D gene is possibly TRBD2 (6 bases). Trimming left V 0 bases short and J 3 bases short, with 15 bases between. Germline lookup yields CDR1 SGHRS and CDR2 YFSETQ. CDR3 size: 17 residues. This CDR3 reads CASSLARDSGYTGELFF. The CDR3 nucleotides read TGCGCCAGCAGCTTGGCCAGAGATAGCGGCTACACCGGGGAGCTGTTTTTT.

Ten or more counts support this clone. This chain links TRBV4-1 with TRBJ2-7, with 9 bases lining up with TRBD2. The V gene's germline CDR1 is MGHRA and CDR2 YSYEKL. J lost 4 bases, V lost 4 bases, and 8 bases had no gene match. The CDR3 loop spans 15 amino acids. The CDR3 DNA sequence: TGCGCCAGCAGCCGGGATCTAGCGGGGTGGTACGAGCAGTACTTC. This gives the protein CASSRDLAGWYEQYF.

The chain is built from TRBV6-5 and TRBJ1-2; 8 bases fit TRBD1. The V gene's germline CDR1 is MNHEY and CDR2 SVGAGI. The V gene end was trimmed by 6 bases and the J gene end by 1 base; junction bases not matched to a gene: 4. The CDR3 runs 14 residues. CDR3 sequence reads: CASRDRARNYGYTF. CDR3 bases: TGTGCCAGCAGGGACAGGGCTCGTAACTATGGCTACACCTTC.

The gene calls are TRBV13 and TRBJ1-1; TRBD1 agrees at 7 bases. This CDR3 has 17 residues. Germline lookup yields CDR1 PRHDT and CDR2 FYEKMQ (reference sequence). V gave up 3 bases and J gave up 2 bases; unmatched junction bases: 12. For the CDR3, the DNA is TGTGCCAGCAGCTTCAAATACCGGGACAGTATCAACACTGAAGCTTTCTTT. It translates to CASSFKYRDSINTEAFF.

The V gene is TRBV2, the J gene TRBJ1-5; TRBD1 might be the D (6 bases). V was shortened by 4 bases and J by 2 bases, with 12 bases between the two germline ends. The CDR3 consists of 15 residues. Per the germline V gene, CDR1 is SNHLY and CDR2 is FYNNEI. As DNA, the CDR3 is TGTGCCAGCAGTGGACAGGCGAGGGGCAATCAGCCCCAGCATTTT. This sequence encodes CASSGQARGNQPQHF.

CDR3 coding DNA: TGTGCCAGCAGCCTAAGCGGAGACACCGGGGAGCTGTTTTTT. It specifies CASSLSGDTGELFF. The chain uses TRBV7-2 and TRBJ2-2, with a possible D match to TRBD2 (5 bases). This CDR3 spans 14 amino acids. V gave up 5 bases and J gave up 3 bases, with 10 bases separating them. Germline V lookup: CDR1 SGHTA, CDR2 FQGNSA.

The chain recombines TRBV5-4 with TRBJ1-4; 8 positions agree with TRBD1. This CDR3 is built from 18 residues. CDR1 and CDR2 (germline): SGHNT, YYREEE (reference sequence). The junction had 13 bases not matched to a gene; V was cut back by 0 bases and J by 6 bases. CDR3 DNA sequence: TGTGCCAGCAGCTTGGAATCAGGGGGCGCCATTGTACATGAAAAACTGTTTTTT. Amino acids: CASSLESGGAIVHEKLFF.

The chain has TRBV7-2 and TRBJ2-2, with 10 nucleotides matching TRBD2. J gave up 2 bases and V 5 bases, and 5 bases lay outside the gene matches. The CDR3 is 16 amino acids. Germline lookup yields CDR1 SGHTA and CDR2 FQGNSA. Here the CDR3 DNA reads TGTGCCAGCAGCCCCACTAGCGGGGTAAACACCGGGGAGCTGTTTTTT. Its translation is CASSPTSGVNTGELFF.

The rearrangement joins TRBV5-1 to TRBJ2-1; 10 positions agree with TRBD1. Germline V CDR1 and CDR2: SGHRS, YFSETQ. CDR3 size: 16 residues. The ends lost 5 bases at V and 0 bases at J; junction bases unmatched: 5. The CDR3 region has the DNA TGCGCCAGCAGGACCGGGACAGGGGACTCCTACAATGAGCAGTTCTTC. Translation gives CASRTGTGDSYNEQFF.

The chain uses TRBV7-6 and TRBJ1-1; weak D call: TRBD1 (6 bases). The CDR3 is 15 amino acids. CDR1 and CDR2 from the germline V gene are SGHVS and FNYEAQ. The V gene lost 0 bases and the J gene lost 6 bases, with 14 bases spanning the gap. As DNA, the CDR3 is TGTGCCAGCAGCTTAGCGGCGGGGGGCCCCCCTGAAGCTTTCTTT. Protein sequence: CASSLAAGGPPEAFF.

The chain couples TRBV12-5 to TRBJ2-4; D gene ambiguous. The CDR3 sequence is 14 residues long. Germline assignment: CDR1 LGHNT and CDR2 FRNRAP. V was cut by 7 bases and J by 0 bases, with 10 bases left in between. CDR3 sequence: CASALDLAKNIQYF. The CDR3 nucleotides read TGTGCTAGTGCCCTAGACCTAGCCAAAAACATTCAGTACTTC.

This chain joins TRBV19 and TRBJ2-7, with a weak D call TRBD1 (5 bases). Germline V gene sequence: CDR1 LNHDA, CDR2 SQIVND (reference sequence). This CDR3 is built from 15 residues. V was clipped by 1 base and J by 2 bases, with 12 bases between them. The CDR3 DNA reads TGTGCCAGTAGTATAGCTGGGCAGGGAACCTACGAGCAGTACTTC. Translating it yields CASSIAGQGTYEQYF. The complete variable domain, with remaining parts taken from reference TRBV19 and TRBJ2-7, reads DGGITQSPKYLFRKEGQNVTLSCEQNLNHDAMYWYRQDPGQGLRLIYYSQIVNDFQKGDIAEGYSVSREKKESFPLTVTSAQKNPTAFYLCASSIAGQGTYEQYFGPGTRLTVT.

This clone was seen once. The chain employs TRBV25-1 and TRBJ1-1; D unclear. This CDR3 has 12 residues. Germline V gives CDR1 MGHDK, CDR2 SYGVNS. Trimming cost V 7 bases and J 1 base, with 7 bases left between them. The CDR3 region is CASTSSNTEAFF. The CDR3 nucleotides read TGTGCCAGCACCTCTTCGAACACTGAAGCTTTCTTT.